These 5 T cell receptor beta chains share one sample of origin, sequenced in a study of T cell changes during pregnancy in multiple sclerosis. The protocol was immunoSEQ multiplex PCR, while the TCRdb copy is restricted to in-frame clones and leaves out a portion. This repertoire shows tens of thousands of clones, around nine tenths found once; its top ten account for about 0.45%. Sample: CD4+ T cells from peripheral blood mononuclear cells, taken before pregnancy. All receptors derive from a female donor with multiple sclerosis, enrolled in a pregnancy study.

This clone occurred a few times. CDR3 bases: TGCGCCAGCAGCAAAGCTCAGGGGCTTGGTGAAAAACTGTTTTTT. Translated, it gives CASSKAQGLGEKLFF. This chain joins TRBV4-1 and TRBJ1-4, with D maybe TRBD1 (6 bases). CDR3 size: 15 residues. Looked up from germline, CDR1 is MGHRA and CDR2 is YSYEKL. The V end was cut by 5 bases, the J end by 7 bases, with 17 bases between.

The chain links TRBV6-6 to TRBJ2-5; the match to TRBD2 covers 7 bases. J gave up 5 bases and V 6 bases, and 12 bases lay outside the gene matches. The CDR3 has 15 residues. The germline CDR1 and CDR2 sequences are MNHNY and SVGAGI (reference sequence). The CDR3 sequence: CASSALGGRGETQYF. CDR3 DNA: TGTGCCAGCAGCGCCCTCGGGGGGAGAGGGGAGACCCAGTACTTC.

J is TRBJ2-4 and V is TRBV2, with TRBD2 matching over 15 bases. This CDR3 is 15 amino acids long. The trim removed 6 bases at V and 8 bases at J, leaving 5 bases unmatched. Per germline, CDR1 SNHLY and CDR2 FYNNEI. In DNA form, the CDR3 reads TGTGCCAGCAGCCCCGGGACTAGCGGGGGGTACATTCAGTACTTC. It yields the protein CASSPGTSGGYIQYF.

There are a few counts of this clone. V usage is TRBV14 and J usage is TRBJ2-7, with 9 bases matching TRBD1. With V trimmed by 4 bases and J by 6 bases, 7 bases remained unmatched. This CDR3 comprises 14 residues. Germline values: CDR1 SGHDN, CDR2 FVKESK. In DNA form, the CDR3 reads TGTGCCAGCAGCCCAGGGACAGGGCGATCCGAGCAGTACTTC. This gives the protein CASSPGTGRSEQYF.

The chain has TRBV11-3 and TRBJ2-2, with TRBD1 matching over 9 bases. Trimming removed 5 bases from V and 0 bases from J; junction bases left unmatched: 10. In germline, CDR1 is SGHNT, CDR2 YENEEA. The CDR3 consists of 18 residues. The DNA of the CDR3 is TGTGCCAGCAGCCTCCGGGACAGGGTGATTCCGAACACCGGGGAGCTGTTTTTT. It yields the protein CASSLRDRVIPNTGELFF.